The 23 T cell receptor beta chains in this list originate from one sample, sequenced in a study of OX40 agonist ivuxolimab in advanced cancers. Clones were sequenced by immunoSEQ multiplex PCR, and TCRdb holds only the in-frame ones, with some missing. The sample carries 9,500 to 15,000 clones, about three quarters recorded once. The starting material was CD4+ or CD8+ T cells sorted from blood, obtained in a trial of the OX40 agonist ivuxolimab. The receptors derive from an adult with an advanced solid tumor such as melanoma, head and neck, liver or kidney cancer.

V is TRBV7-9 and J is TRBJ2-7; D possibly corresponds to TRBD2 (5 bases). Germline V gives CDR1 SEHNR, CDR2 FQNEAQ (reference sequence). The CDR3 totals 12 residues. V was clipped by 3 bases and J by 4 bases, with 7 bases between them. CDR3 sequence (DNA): TGTGCCAGCAGCTTTCGGGAATACGAGCAGTACTTC. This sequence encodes CASSFREYEQYF.

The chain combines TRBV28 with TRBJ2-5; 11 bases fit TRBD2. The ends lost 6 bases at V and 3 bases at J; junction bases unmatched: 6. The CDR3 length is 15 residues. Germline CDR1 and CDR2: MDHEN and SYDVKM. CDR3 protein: CASRLTSGREETQYF. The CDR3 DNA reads TGTGCCAGCAGACTTACTAGCGGGAGAGAAGAGACCCAGTACTTC.

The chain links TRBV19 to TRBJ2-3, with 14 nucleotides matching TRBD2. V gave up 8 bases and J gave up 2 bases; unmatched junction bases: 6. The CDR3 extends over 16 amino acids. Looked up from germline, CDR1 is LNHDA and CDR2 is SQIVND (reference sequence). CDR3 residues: CASSRLAGGHTDTQYF. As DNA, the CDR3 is TGTGCCAGTTCAAGACTAGCGGGAGGGCACACAGATACGCAGTATTTT.

The CDR3 nucleotides read TGTGCCAGCAGCTTGGCACAGGGGAACCTAGAGACCCAGTACTTC. It specifies CASSLAQGNLETQYF. This rearrangement joins TRBV5-8 to TRBJ2-5, with TRBD1 matching over 7 bases. J gave up 4 bases and V 0 bases, and 6 bases lay outside the gene matches. The CDR3 is made up of 15 amino acids. Per the germline V gene, CDR1 is SGHTS and CDR2 is YDEGEE. The full variable domain, its missing parts supplied by reference TRBV5-8 and TRBJ2-5, is EAGVTQSPTHLIKTRGQQATLRCSPISGHTSVYWYQQALGLGLQFLLWYDEGEERNRGNFPPRFSGRQFPNYSSELNVNALELEDSALYLCASSLAQGNLETQYFGPGTRLLVL.

The CDR3 region is CASGTKETQYF. In DNA form, the CDR3 reads TGTGCCAGCGGGACTAAGGAGACCCAGTACTTC. The chain is built from TRBV9 and TRBJ2-5; 7 nucleotides agree with TRBD2. The CDR3 is 11 amino acids. Germline values: CDR1 SGDLS, CDR2 YYNGEE. Trimming took 7 bases from V and 5 from J; bases not matched to a gene: 2.

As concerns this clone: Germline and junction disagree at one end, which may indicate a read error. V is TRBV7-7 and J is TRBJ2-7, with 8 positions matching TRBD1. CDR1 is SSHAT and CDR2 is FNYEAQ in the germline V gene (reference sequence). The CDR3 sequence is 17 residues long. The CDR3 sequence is CASRVDRARHRGDEQYF. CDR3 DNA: TGTGCTAGCAGAGTGGACAGGGCGCGGCACAGAGGCGACGAGCAGTACTTC. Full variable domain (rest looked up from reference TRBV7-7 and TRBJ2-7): GAGVSQSPRYKVTKRGQDVTLRCDPISSHATLYWYQQALGQGPEFLTYFNYEAQPDKSGLPSDRFSAERPEGSISTLTIQRTEQRDSAMYRCASRVDRARHRGDEQYFGPGTRLTVT.

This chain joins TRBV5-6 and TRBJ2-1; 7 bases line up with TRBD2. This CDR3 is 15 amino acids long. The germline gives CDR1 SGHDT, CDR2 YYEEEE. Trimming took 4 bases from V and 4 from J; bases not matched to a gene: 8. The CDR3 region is CASSPRGRGYNEQFF. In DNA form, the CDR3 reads TGTGCCAGCAGCCCCCGCGGGAGAGGTTACAATGAGCAGTTCTTC.

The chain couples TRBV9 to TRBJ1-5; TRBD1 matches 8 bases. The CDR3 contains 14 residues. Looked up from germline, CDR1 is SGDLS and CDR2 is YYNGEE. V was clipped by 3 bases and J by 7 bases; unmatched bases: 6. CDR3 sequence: CASSAGQGGQPQHF. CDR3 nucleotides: TGTGCCAGCAGCGCCGGACAGGGAGGACAGCCCCAGCATTTT.

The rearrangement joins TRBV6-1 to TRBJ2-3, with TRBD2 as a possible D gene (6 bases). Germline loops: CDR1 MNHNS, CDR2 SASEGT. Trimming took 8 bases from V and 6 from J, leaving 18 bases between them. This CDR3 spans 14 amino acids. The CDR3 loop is CASGEDELGDTQYF. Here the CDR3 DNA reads TGTGCCAGCGGGGAGGACGAGCTGGGGGATACGCAGTATTTT.

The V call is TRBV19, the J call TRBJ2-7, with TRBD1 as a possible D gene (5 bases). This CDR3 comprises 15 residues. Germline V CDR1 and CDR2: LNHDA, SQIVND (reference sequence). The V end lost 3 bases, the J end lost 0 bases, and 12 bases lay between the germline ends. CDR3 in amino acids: CASSIDDSSSYEQYF. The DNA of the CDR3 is TGTGCCAGTAGTATTGACGACAGTAGCTCCTACGAGCAGTACTTC.

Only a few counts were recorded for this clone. CDR3 DNA sequence: TGTGCCAGCAGCTTAGAAACTAGTTTGACAGATACGCAGTATTTT. This sequence encodes CASSLETSLTDTQYF. The rearrangement links TRBV11-2 to TRBJ2-3; perhaps TRBD2 as D (5 bases). The germline V gene has CDR1 SGHAT and CDR2 FQNNGV. Between the trimmed V and J ends, which lost 0 bases and 3 bases, there was a span of 10 bases. This CDR3 has 15 amino acids.

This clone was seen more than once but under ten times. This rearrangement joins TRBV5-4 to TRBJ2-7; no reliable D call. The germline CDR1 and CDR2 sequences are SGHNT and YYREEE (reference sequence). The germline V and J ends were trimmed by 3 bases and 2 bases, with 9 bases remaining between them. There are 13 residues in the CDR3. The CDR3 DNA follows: TGTGCCAGCAGCTCCCAAATTGCCTACGAGCAGTACTTC. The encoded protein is CASSSQIAYEQYF.

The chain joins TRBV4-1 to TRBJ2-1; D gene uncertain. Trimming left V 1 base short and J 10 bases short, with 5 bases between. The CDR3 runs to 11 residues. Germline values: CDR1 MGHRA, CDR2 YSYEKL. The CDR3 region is CASSQVGEQFF. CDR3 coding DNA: TGCGCCAGCAGCCAAGTTGGGGAGCAGTTCTTC.

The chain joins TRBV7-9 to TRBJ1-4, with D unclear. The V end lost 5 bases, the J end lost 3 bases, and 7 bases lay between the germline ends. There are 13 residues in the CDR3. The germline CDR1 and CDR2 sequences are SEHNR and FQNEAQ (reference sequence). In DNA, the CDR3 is TGTGCCAGCAGCCCAGTGCCTAATGAAAAACTGTTTTTT. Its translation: CASSPVPNEKLFF.

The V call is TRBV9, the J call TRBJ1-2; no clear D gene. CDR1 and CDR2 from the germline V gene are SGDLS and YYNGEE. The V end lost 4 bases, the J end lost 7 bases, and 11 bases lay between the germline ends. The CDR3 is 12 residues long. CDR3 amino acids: CASSPEGFGYTF. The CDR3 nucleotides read TGTGCCAGCAGCCCGGAGGGTTTTGGCTACACCTTC.

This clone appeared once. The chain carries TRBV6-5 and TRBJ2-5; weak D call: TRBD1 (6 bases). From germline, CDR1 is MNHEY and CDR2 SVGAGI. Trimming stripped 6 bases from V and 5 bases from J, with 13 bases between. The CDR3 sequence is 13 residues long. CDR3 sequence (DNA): TGTGCCAGCAGCCAAACAGGGCAGGAGACCCAGTACTTC. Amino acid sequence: CASSQTGQETQYF.

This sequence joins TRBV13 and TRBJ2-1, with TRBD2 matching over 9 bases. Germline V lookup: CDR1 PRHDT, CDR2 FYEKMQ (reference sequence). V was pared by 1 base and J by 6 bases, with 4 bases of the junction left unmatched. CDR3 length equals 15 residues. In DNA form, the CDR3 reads TGTGCCAGCAGCTTAGATTCTAGCGGGACCAATGAGCAGTTCTTC. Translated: CASSLDSSGTNEQFF.

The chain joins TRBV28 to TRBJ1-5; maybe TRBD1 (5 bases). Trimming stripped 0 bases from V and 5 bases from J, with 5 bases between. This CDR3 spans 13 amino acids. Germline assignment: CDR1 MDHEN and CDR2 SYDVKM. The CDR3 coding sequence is TGTGCCAGCAGTTTATGGGGGGATCAGCCCCAGCATTTT. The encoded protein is CASSLWGDQPQHF.

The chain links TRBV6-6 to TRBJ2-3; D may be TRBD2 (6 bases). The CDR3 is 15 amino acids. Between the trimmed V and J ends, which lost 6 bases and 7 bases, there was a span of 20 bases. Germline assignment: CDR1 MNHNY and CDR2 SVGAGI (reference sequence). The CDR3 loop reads CASSSGRGRLNTQYF. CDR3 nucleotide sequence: TGTGCCAGCAGCTCGGGGAGAGGGAGGCTAAATACGCAGTATTTT.

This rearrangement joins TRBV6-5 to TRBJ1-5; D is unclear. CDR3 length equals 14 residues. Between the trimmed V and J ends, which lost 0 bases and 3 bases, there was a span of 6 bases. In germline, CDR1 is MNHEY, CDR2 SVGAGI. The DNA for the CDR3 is TGTGCCAGCAGTTACTCCGCGTACAATCAGCCCCAGCATTTT. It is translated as CASSYSAYNQPQHF.

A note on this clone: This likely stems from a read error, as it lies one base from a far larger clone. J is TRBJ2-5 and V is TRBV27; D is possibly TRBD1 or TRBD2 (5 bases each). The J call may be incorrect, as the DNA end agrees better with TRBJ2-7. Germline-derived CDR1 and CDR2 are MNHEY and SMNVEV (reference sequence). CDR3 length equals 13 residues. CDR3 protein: CAGSPGASYEQYF. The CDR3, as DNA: TGTGCCGGCAGCCCCGGGGCTTCCTACGAGCAGTACTTC.

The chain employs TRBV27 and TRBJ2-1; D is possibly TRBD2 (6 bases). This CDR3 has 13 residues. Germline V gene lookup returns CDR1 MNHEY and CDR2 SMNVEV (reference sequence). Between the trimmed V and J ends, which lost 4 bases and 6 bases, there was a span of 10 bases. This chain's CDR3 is CASSWGLPNEQFF. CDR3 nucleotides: TGTGCCAGCAGTTGGGGACTGCCCAATGAGCAGTTCTTC.

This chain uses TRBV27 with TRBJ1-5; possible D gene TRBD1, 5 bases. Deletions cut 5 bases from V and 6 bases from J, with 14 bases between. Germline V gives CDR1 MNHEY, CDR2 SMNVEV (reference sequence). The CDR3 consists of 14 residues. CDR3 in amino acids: CASSLLQGGQPQHF. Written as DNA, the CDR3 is TGTGCCAGCAGTCTCTTGCAGGGTGGTCAGCCCCAGCATTTT.